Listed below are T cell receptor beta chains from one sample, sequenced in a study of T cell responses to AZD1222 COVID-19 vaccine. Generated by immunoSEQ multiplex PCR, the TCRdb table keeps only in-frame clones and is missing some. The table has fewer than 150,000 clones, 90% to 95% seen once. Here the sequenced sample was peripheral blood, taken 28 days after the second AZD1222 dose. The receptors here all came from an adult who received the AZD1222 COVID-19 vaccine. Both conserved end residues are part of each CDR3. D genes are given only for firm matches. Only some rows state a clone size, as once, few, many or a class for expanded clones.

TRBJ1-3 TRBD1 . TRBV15 TGTGCCACCAGCAGGTATCCGGGACAGGGACACTCTGGAAACACCATATATTTT CATSRYPGQGHSGNTIYF
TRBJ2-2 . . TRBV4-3 TGCGCCAGCAGCCATACCTACATCAGACTAACCGGGGAGCTGTTTTTT CASSHTYIRLTGELFF
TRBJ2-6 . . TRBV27 TGTGCCAGCAGTTTGGTCGGGGCCAACGTCCTGACTTTC CASSLVGANVLTF
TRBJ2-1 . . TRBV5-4 TGTGCCAGCAGCCAAAGCGCAACCTACAATGAGCAGTTCTTC CASSQSATYNEQFF
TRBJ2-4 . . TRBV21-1 TGTGCCAGCAGCAAAGTTTGTATTGGGGGTCAAAAAAACATTCAGTACTTC CASSKVCIGGQKNIQYF
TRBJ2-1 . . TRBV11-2 TGTGCCAGCAGCTTAGAACAAACTCGTGAGCAGTTCTTC CASSLEQTREQFF
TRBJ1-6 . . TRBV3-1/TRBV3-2 TGTGCCAGCAGCCAAGGGGATCGGCACCCGAACCTCCACTTT CASSQGDRHPNLHF
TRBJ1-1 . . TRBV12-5 TGTGCTAGTGGTTTCTTTACCCCACGAGCGTCTAACACTGAAGCTTTCTTT CASGFFTPRASNTEAFF
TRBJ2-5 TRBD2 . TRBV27 TGTGCCAGCAGTCCCTGGACTAGCGGGGGAGAGACCCAGTACTTC CASSPWTSGGETQYF
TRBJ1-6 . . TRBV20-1 TGCAGTGCTGACCCAAATTCACCCCTCCACTTT CSADPNSPLHF
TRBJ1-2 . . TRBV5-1 TGCGCCAGCAGCTTGAGAGCAGGGTCTCGTACGTCGGGCTACACCTTC CASSLRAGSRTSGYTF
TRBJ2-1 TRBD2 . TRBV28 TGTGCCAGCAGCCCCACTCTAGCGGGGGTGTTCTCCTACAATGAGCAGTTCTTC CASSPTLAGVFSYNEQFF
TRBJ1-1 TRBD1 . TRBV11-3 TGTGCCAGCAGCGTATCAGGGGGAAGGAACACTGAAGCTTTCTTT CASSVSGGRNTEAFF
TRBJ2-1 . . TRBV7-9 TGTGCCAGCAGCTTGCTGGAAGGACGGAATGAGCAGTTCTTC CASSLLEGRNEQFF
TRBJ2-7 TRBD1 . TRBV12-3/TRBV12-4 TGTGCCAGCAGTTCCGGGACAGGCTACGAGCAGTACTTC CASSSGTGYEQYF
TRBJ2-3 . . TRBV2 TGTGCCAGCAGTAAGATTGACAGGATCACAGATACGCAGTATTTT CASSKIDRITDTQYF
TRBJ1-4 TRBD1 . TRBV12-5 TGTGCTAGTGGTCCCGGACAGGCCCTTAATGAAAAACTGTTTTTT CASGPGQALNEKLFF
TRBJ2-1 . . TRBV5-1 TGCGCCAGCAGCTTGGTGGCTAGCAGGGAGCAGTTCTTC CASSLVASREQFF
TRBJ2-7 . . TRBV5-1 TGCGCCAGCGCCTTTGAGTGGGGCGATTCCTACGAGCAGTACTTC CASAFEWGDSYEQYF
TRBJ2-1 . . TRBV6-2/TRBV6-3 TGTGCCAGCAGTTACTCTAGTATCTCCTACAATGAGCAGTTCTTC CASSYSSISYNEQFF
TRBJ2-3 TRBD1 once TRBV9 TGTGCCAGCAGTTCCGAGGGTCAGGGGGGCACAGATACGCAGTATTTT CASSSEGQGGTDTQYF
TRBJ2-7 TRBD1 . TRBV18 TGTGCCAGCTCACCCGGGACAGTGTTAAGCTACGAGCAGTACTTC CASSPGTVLSYEQYF
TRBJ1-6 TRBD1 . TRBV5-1 TGCGCCAGCAGCCCGATATCACAGGGGCTTGGATCACCCCTCCACTTT CASSPISQGLGSPLHF
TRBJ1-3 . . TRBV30 TGTGCCTGGACAAATGGAAACACCATATATTTT CAWTNGNTIYF
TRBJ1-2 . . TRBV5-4 TGTGCCAGCAGCTTGGGGGGCCTTTTCTATGGCTACACCTTC CASSLGGLFYGYTF
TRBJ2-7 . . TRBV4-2 TGTGCCAGCAGCCAATATGGGATGGACCCCTACGAGCAGTACTTC CASSQYGMDPYEQYF
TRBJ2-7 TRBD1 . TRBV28 TGTGCCAGCATCTCCGGGACAGGGCCGCCCGGGCAGTACTTC CASISGTGPPGQYF
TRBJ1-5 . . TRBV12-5 TGTGCTAGTGGTTTGGAAAGCAATCAGCCCCAGCATTTT CASGLESNQPQHF
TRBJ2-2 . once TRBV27 TGTGCCAGCAGTTCCAGAGAAACCGGGGAGCTGTTTTTT CASSSRETGELFF
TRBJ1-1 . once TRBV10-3 TGTGCCATCATAGGCGACAGGTCTGAAGCTTTCTTT CAIIGDRSEAFF
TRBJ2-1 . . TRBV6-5 TGTGCCATCAAGGCCCCTGTTGAGCAGTTCTTC CAIKAPVEQFF
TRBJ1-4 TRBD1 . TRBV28 TGTGCCAGCGGGGACAGGGGACTTAATGAAAAACTGTTTTTT CASGDRGLNEKLFF
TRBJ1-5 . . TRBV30 TGTGCCTGGAGTTTTAGCAATCAGCCCCAGCATTTT CAWSFSNQPQHF
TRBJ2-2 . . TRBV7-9 TGTGCCAGCAACCCACAGGGAGGCGGGGAGCTGTTTTTT CASNPQGGGELFF
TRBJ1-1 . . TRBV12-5 TGTGCTAGTGGTTTGCCAGCAGGCTACTACACTGAAGCTTTCTTT CASGLPAGYYTEAFF
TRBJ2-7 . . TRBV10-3 TGTGCCATCAGGAAGACAGGTTTGTCCTACGAGCAGTACTTC CAIRKTGLSYEQYF
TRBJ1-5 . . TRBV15 TGTGCCACCAGCAGAGTTAGCCAGAATAATCAGCCCCAGCATTTT CATSRVSQNNQPQHF
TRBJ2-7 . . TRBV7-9 TGTGCCAGCAGTCGACCACTAGGCGACGAGCAGTACTTC CASSRPLGDEQYF
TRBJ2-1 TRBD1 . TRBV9 TGTGCCAGCAGCGTAGGACAGGGGCCCTACAATGAGCAGTTCTTC CASSVGQGPYNEQFF
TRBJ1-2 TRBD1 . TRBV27 TGTGCCAGCAGTTCCGGACAGGGGGGGCTCCAGGGCTACACCTTC CASSSGQGGLQGYTF
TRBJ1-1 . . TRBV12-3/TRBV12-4 TGTGCCAGCAGTTTAGGGCAGGAAGCTTTCTTT CASSLGQEAFF
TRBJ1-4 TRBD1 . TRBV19 TGTGCCAGTAGTGGAAGACAGGGGCTTAATGAAAAACTGTTTTTT CASSGRQGLNEKLFF
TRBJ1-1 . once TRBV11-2 TGTGCCAGCAGCTTATTCCGGAACACTGAAGCTTTCTTT CASSLFRNTEAFF
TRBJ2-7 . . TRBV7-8 TGTGCCAGCAGCCCCCGGGACTGGGGCTACGAGCAGTACTTC CASSPRDWGYEQYF
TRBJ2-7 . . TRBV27 TGTGCCAGCGGAGTTGCCTACGAGCAGTACTTC CASGVAYEQYF
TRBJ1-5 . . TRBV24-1 TGTGCCACCAGTGATCGAACAGAGGCCCCCAATCAGCCCCAGCATTTT CATSDRTEAPNQPQHF
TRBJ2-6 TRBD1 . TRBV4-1 TGCGCCAGCAGCCAAGCAGGACAGGGTCCCTCGGGAGGGGCCAACGTCCTGACTTTC CASSQAGQGPSGGANVLTF
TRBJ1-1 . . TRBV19 TGTGCCAGTACCCCTAACGAGAACACTGAAGCTTTCTTT CASTPNENTEAFF
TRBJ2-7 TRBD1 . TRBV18 TGTGCCAGCTCACCATATGAAACCGGGACAGCAACCTACGAGCAGTACTTC CASSPYETGTATYEQYF
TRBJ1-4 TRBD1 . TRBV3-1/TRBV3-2 TGTGCCAGCAGCCAGGGGACAGCAACTAATGAAAAACTGTTTTTT CASSQGTATNEKLFF
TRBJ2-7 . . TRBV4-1 TGCGCCAGCAGCCAAGAGCCAGGAGTCTCTTACGAGCAGTACTTC CASSQEPGVSYEQYF
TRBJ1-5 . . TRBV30 TGTGCCTGGAGTGGGGGGGGTCAGCCCCAGCATTTT CAWSGGGQPQHF
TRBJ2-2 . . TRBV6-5 TGTGCCAGCACTTCGACGGCGGTCGGGGAGCTGTTTTTT CASTSTAVGELFF